This T cell receptor beta chain is drawn from a study of T cells in Graves' hyperthyroidism and ophthalmopathy. Study-level findings and limits: Blood also held most thyroid clonotypes expanded beyond 0.001. Ophthalmopathy, as predicted by the model, came a median 6.5 months after the prediction.

Graves' hyperthyroidism showing no ophthalmopathy progression within 18 months was considered stable. On the basis of clinical symptoms, serum thyroxine and TRAb, thyroid ultrasound and orbital computed tomography, diagnoses were made. This clonotype appeared many times. Its antigen is currently unknown. Amplified regions were TCR beta CDR3 sequences from RNA transcripts. Using the HTBI primer set, a first-round RT-PCR was run on the TCR CDR3. TCRdb passed the multiplex PCR reads through MiXCR, listing each CDR3 protein once. In the table there are around 620,000 distinct CDR3 sequences, around 15% of which are singletons. The CDR3 spans 15 residues. CDR1 is SGHTA and CDR2 is FQGNSA in the germline V gene. Trimming took off 5 bases at V and 8 bases at J, with 19 bases between the two ends.

The source material was blood. The chain is built from TRBV7-2 and TRBJ2-1; D is possibly TRBD1 or TRBD2 (6 bases each). This TCR came from a woman in her twenties or thirties with Graves' hyperthyroidism. The CDR3 nucleotides are TGTGCCAGCAGCCCTAGGGGGAGGTACCGTGATGAGCAGTTCTTC. It encodes CASSPRGRYRDEQFF.